This T cell receptor beta chain was profiled in a study of early stage breast cancer tumors. Study-level background: Invasive lobular carcinomas made up four of 12 ER+/PR+/HER2- tumors. Each sample averaged around 10-fold read coverage. Study-level results: Compared with adjacent normal breast tissue, tumors showed 2 to 3-fold greater T cell density and higher clonality.

Each tumor contributed about 17-50 mg of diced tissue. The protocol was immunoSEQ multiplex PCR, while the TCRdb copy is restricted to in-frame clones and leaves out a portion. Of fewer than 25,000 clones in the sample, roughly two thirds were seen once. Points on this clone: The target antigen is unknown.

The CDR3 has 17 amino acids. Per the germline V gene, CDR1 is SGHNT and CDR2 is YENEEA. V lost 5 bases, J lost 5 bases, and 22 bases lay in between. The rearrangement uses TRBV11-3 and TRBJ1-5; D uncertain. The specimen was breast tumor tissue. The sequence was obtained from a person in their 60s with breast cancer. The CDR3 loop reads CASSAIIPGLVDQPQHF. The DNA of the CDR3 is TGTGCCAGCAGCGCTATTATTCCGGGGTTAGTCGATCAGCCCCAGCATTTT. The whole variable domain, filled in from reference TRBV11-3 and TRBJ1-5, reads EAGVVQSPRYKIIEKKQPVAFWCNPISGHNTLYWYLQNLGQGPELLIRYENEEAVDDSQLPKDRFSAERLKGVDSTLKIQPAELGDSAVYLCASSAIIPGLVDQPQHFGDGTRLSIL.